The 7 T cell receptor beta chains below come from one sample, sequenced in a study of OX40 agonist ivuxolimab in advanced cancers. Produced via immunoSEQ multiplex PCR; TCRdb's table is partial and in-frame only. The sample holds about 59,000 clones; approximately 80% are singletons and the top ten take over 2%. Sequenced here: CD4+ or CD8+ T cells sorted from blood, sampled in a trial of the OX40 agonist ivuxolimab. These receptors were obtained from an adult with an advanced solid tumor such as melanoma, head and neck, liver or kidney cancer.

The chain is built from TRBV18 and TRBJ2-7, with TRBD1 matching 11 bases. The V segment lost 3 bases and the J segment 7 bases; nucleotides outside the gene matches: 8. There are 15 residues in the CDR3. The germline gives CDR1 KGHSH, CDR2 LQKENI. The CDR3 bases are TGTGCCAGCTCACCTTCCGGGACAGGGGGAGGGGAGCAGTACTTC. Residues: CASSPSGTGGGEQYF.

The V and J genes are TRBV4-1 and TRBJ1-5; the D is unclear. The CDR3 covers 15 residues. Germline CDR1 reads MGHRA; CDR2 reads YSYEKL. Trimming pared 1 base from V and 3 bases from J, leaving 10 bases between. The CDR3 loop reads CASSQGREFNQPQHF. In DNA, the CDR3 is TGCGCCAGCAGCCAAGGCCGGGAGTTCAATCAGCCCCAGCATTTT.

To note about this clone: The sample contains more than one DNA sequence encoding this CDR3. The V and J genes are TRBV28 and TRBJ2-7; D is perhaps TRBD1 (6 bases). In germline, CDR1 is MDHEN, CDR2 SYDVKM. CDR3 length: 13 residues. Trimming shortened V by 3 bases and J by 2 bases, and 8 bases separated the two germline ends. In DNA form, the CDR3 reads TGTGCCAGCAGTTTTACAGGGCCCTACGAGCAGTACTTC. The encoded protein is CASSFTGPYEQYF.

This chain links TRBV10-2 with TRBJ1-3; D remains unclear. The germline V gene has CDR1 WSHSY and CDR2 SAAADI. V lost 2 bases and J lost 4, with 12 bases in between. This CDR3 is built from 15 residues. The CDR3 DNA sequence: TGCGCCAGCAGTGAGCCCCGGGCACAGGGAAACACCATATATTTT. Amino acid sequence: CASSEPRAQGNTIYF.

The rearrangement joins TRBV4-1 to TRBJ1-3; the D is unclear. Trimming removed 4 bases from V and 0 bases from J, with 10 bases in between. Germline-derived CDR1 and CDR2 are MGHRA and YSYEKL. The CDR3 spans 15 residues. The CDR3 sequence: CASSRFRSSGNTIYF. CDR3 in DNA: TGCGCCAGCAGCCGGTTCCGGTCCTCTGGAAACACCATATATTTT.

The CDR3 DNA sequence: TGCAGCGTTTTAGGGGTCGATGGCTACACCTTC. This codes for CSVLGVDGYTF. The chain recombines TRBV29-1 with TRBJ1-2; D might be TRBD1 (5 bases). Germline CDR1 is SQVTM and CDR2 is ANQGSEA. Trimming pared 5 bases from V and 6 bases from J, leaving 10 bases between. This CDR3 spans 11 amino acids.

CDR3 DNA: TGTGCCAGCAGCTCCTACACAGAGCGAGACGAGCAGTACTTC. Translating it yields CASSSYTERDEQYF. This rearrangement joins TRBV5-4 to TRBJ2-7; D gene ambiguous. Germline lookup yields CDR1 SGHNT and CDR2 YYREEE (reference sequence). CDR3 length equals 14 residues. The V gene lost 3 bases and the J gene lost 5 bases, with 15 bases spanning the gap.